The present T cell receptor beta chain was sequenced within a study of blood T cell repertoires in COVID-19. In the study overall: The study drew acute and convalescent COVID-19 samples from the United States, Italy and Spain. PBMCs, B-cell-depleted T cells, or T cells were the source of the cDNA or gDNA that made up the material.

How the authors handled the data: Estimates of nucleated cell counts were drawn from the amplification of reference gene primers. Method: immunoSEQ multiplex PCR; TCRdb's copy keeps in-frame clones and lacks some. V and J calls and clone size are those listed in that table; D and trimming were worked out from the DNA. The table has around 120,000 clones, 87% seen once; the top ten hold more than 25%. There are 14 residues in the CDR3. V was pared by 6 bases and J by 2 bases, with 4 bases of the junction left unmatched. Germline values: CDR1 LNHDA, CDR2 SQIVND (reference sequence). Sequenced: peripheral blood. The clonotype was recovered from a woman between 65 and 79 years old with acute or convalescent COVID-19. The chain uses TRBV19 and TRBJ1-5, with TRBD1 matching 7 bases. The CDR3 DNA is TGTGCCAGTAGCTTAGACAGGGGCAATCAGCCCCAGCATTTT. It translates to CASSLDRGNQPQHF.